This T cell receptor beta chain is from a study of response to subunit inactivated influenza vaccine (dated by TCRdb to the late 2010s). A note on the overall study: Deep quantitative profiling of the T cell receptor repertoire was used in the study to follow responses to a trivalent subunit inactivated influenza vaccine.

At the junction V is shortened by 1 base and J by 4 bases, with 13 bases in between. Looking up the germline V gene yields CDR1 SGHTA and CDR2 FQGNSA. Including cysteine and phenylalanine, the CDR3 has 15 amino acids. Here the CDR3 DNA is all that survives: 45 bases in frame from base 1. Beyond this particular receptor, the publication reports: The authors suggested that each seasonal influenza vaccination may recruit only a limited number of new T cells.

The method was RT-PCR. The sequencer listed for this sample is Illumina HiSeq 2500. The public sequencing data were trimmed at Q25 with fastp and processed into clonotypes with MiXCR by TCRdb, which kept only in-frame beta chains. Duplicate CDR3 protein sequences are folded into a single record with the most common DNA and genes. Recorded for this sample are 450,000 to 500,000 distinct CDR3 sequences; around 9.9% of them occurred a single time. The ten largest clones represent 12% of the sample. Taken with the paper, the label for time point translates to: 45 to 55 days after influenza vaccine administration. This clonotype showed up just a few times. Its specific antigen is unknown. Base qualities are not provided; no much larger clone lies one nucleotide away.

Recombination linked TRBV7-2 to TRBJ2-5, with TRBD2 perhaps the D gene, on 5 matching bases. Sequencing was performed on PBMCs from blood, taken around seven weeks after vaccination. The receptor was derived from a man in his fifties or sixties who received an inactivated influenza vaccine. Donor details come from another sample of the same person, matched by shared clones. The nucleotide sequence is TGTGCCAGCAGCTTAGTCCGGGGTTTGGGAGAGACCCAGTACTTC. Translated, this is CASSLVRGLGETQYF.